The clone carrying this T cell receptor (beta chain) was seen only once. Per germline, CDR1 SGHNT and CDR2 YENEEA. The V end lost 0 bases, the J end lost 9 bases, and 12 bases lay between the germline ends. CDR3 length: 14 amino acids. These data are taken from a study of blood T cell repertoires in COVID-19. Study-wide background: The study drew acute and convalescent COVID-19 samples from the United States, Italy and Spain. Sample material is recorded as cDNA or gDNA derived from T cells, B-cell-depleted T cells, or PBMCs.

Original processing methods: Researchers report that nucleated cell counts were estimated from reference gene primer amplification. Sequencing was performed with immunoSEQ multiplex PCR; in TCRdb, only in-frame clones are kept and a portion is missing. V and J calls and clone size are given by that table; D and trimming were obtained from the DNA. The sample shows approximately 260,000 clones, around 83% of them seen only once. The sample was peripheral blood. The TCR originated in a woman aged 60-75 years with active or convalescent COVID-19. V is TRBV11-3 and J is TRBJ2-1; tentative D call: TRBD1 (5 bases). DNA for the CDR3: TGTGCCAGCAGCTTAGATGGCCCAAGGGGTGAGCAGTTCTTC. This gives the protein CASSLDGPRGEQFF.